This T cell receptor beta chain was obtained from a study of blood T cell repertoires in COVID-19. Looking at the study overall: Sites in the United States, Italy and Spain provided acute and convalescent COVID-19 samples. PBMCs, B-cell-depleted T cells, or T cells provided the cDNA or gDNA that made up the material.

The CDR3 has 14 amino acids. V shed 5 bases and J 2 bases; nucleotides not matched to a gene: 5. The germline CDR1 and CDR2 sequences are SGHTA and FQGNSA. In the original processing: Nucleated cell counts were estimated from reference gene primer amplification. The repertoire was sequenced with immunoSEQ multiplex PCR; TCRdb's copy has only in-frame clones and lacks some. V, J and clone size are those of that table, while D and trimming were read from the DNA. The sample has roughly 160,000 clones; approximately 84% are singletons. This chain uses TRBV7-2 with TRBJ2-7; 8 bases are a match to TRBD1. The source material was peripheral blood. The clonotype originates from a man between 65 and 85 years old with active or convalescent COVID-19. The CDR3 nucleotides read TGTGCCAGCAGCAAAGGACAGGGCACCTACGAGCAGTACTTC. Residues: CASSKGQGTYEQYF.